Listed below are T cell receptor beta chains from one sample, sequenced in a study of T cell changes during pregnancy in multiple sclerosis. TCRdb's copy holds only in-frame clones and misses some; the assay was immunoSEQ multiplex PCR. This sample has around 60,000 clones; 88% occur once, and the top ten carry roughly 1.7%. Material: peripheral blood, obtained in the first trimester of pregnancy. The receptors shown here come from a female donor with multiple sclerosis, enrolled in a pregnancy study. The CDR3 runs from the conserved cysteine through the conserved F or W. The D gene is left open where the match is weak. Clone size, where shown, is once, few, many, or a class for clones that have expanded.

TGTGCCAGCAGCTCCGGTCGCCTAGCGGGATACAATGAGCAGTTCTTC,CASSSGRLAGYNEQFF,.,TRBV27,TRBJ2-1,TRBD2
TGTGCCAGCAGCGCGGGACTAGCGGGGTTAACCGGGGAGCTGTTTTTT,CASSAGLAGLTGELFF,.,TRBV7-9,TRBJ2-2,TRBD2
TGTGCCAGCAGGGACAGTGGGGAACAAGAGACCCAGTACTTC,CASRDSGEQETQYF,.,TRBV6-6,TRBJ2-5,.
TGTGCCAGCAGTTTCACTAGCGAAGAGACCCAGTACTTC,CASSFTSEETQYF,.,TRBV27,TRBJ2-5,TRBD2
TGTGCCAGTAGTCCCAGAGAAACAGACTATAGCAATCAGCCCCAGCATTTT,CASSPRETDYSNQPQHF,.,TRBV19,TRBJ1-5,.
TGTGCCAGCAGCCAAAGGGCTGGGGGGAGCGGGAGCCAGTACGAGCAGTACTTC,CASSQRAGGSGSQYEQYF,.,TRBV4-2,TRBJ2-7,TRBD2
TGTGCCAGCAGCTTAGACGCGGGACCCGCGAGCAATCAGCCCCAGCATTTT,CASSLDAGPASNQPQHF,.,TRBV11-2,TRBJ1-5,.
TGTGCCAGCAGCCAAATAACGGGAGCGAACTACAATGAGCAGTTCTTC,CASSQITGANYNEQFF,.,TRBV4-2,TRBJ2-1,.
TGTGCCAGCAGGGTCGGGACATCGAACACAGATACGCAGTATTTT,CASRVGTSNTDTQYF,.,TRBV2,TRBJ2-3,.
TGTGCCAGCAGTTATGAGCGGGGGCACGGGGAGACCCAGTACTTC,CASSYERGHGETQYF,.,TRBV6-6,TRBJ2-5,TRBD2
TGCGCCAGCAGCTCCAACTGGGGCGGGGATGAGCAGTTCTTC,CASSSNWGGDEQFF,.,TRBV5-1,TRBJ2-1,.
TGTGCCAGCAGCCAAGAAGAGGGCTCCTACGAGCAGTACTTC,CASSQEEGSYEQYF,.,TRBV4-2,TRBJ2-7,.
TGTGCCAGCAGCCTGGGACAACTAAGGACTAATGAAAAACTGTTTTTT,CASSLGQLRTNEKLFF,.,TRBV7-2,TRBJ1-4,.
TGTGCTAGTGGAACAAAACTAGCGGGCCAAAACAATGAGCAGTTCTTC,CASGTKLAGQNNEQFF,.,TRBV12-5,TRBJ2-1,TRBD2
TGTGCCAGCAGTTATAGCGTGAACACTGAAGCTTTCTTT,CASSYSVNTEAFF,.,TRBV28,TRBJ1-1,.
TGTGCCAGCAGCTTACAAGGGGGTGGTGAAGCTTTCTTT,CASSLQGGGEAFF,.,TRBV7-8,TRBJ1-1,.
TGTGCCAGCAGGGCGGCTAGCGGGGACTACGAGCAGTACTTC,CASRAASGDYEQYF,once,TRBV6-5,TRBJ2-7,TRBD2
TGTGCCAGCAGCCGCGCGAACCAGGGCTATGGCTACACCTTC,CASSRANQGYGYTF,.,TRBV14,TRBJ1-2,.
TGTGCCAGCAGTTCGTCCGGGACTAGTCTAACTTCGGGTAATGAGCAGTTCTTC,CASSSSGTSLTSGNEQFF,.,TRBV28,TRBJ2-1,TRBD2
TGTGCTAGTGGTTTGGGGACATCGACCTACAATGAGCAGTTCTTC,CASGLGTSTYNEQFF,.,TRBV12-5,TRBJ2-1,.
TGCGCCAGCAGCTTGGGCACTAGCGGGAGTATACACGAGCAGTACTTC,CASSLGTSGSIHEQYF,.,TRBV5-1,TRBJ2-7,TRBD2
TGTGCCAGCAGCTCCCTCCCTGGACTGGGAACCTACGAGCAGTACTTC,CASSSLPGLGTYEQYF,.,TRBV5-6,TRBJ2-7,.
TGCGCCAGCAGCTTGTTTTCGGGGGACCTAGGGACTGAAGCTTTCTTT,CASSLFSGDLGTEAFF,once,TRBV5-1,TRBJ1-1,.
TGCGCCAGCAGCGAAACTAGCGGGACTAGCACAGATACGCAGTATTTT,CASSETSGTSTDTQYF,.,TRBV5-1,TRBJ2-3,TRBD2
TGTGCCAGCATGAGCGTGGGGGAGCCGGGACAGGGTGTCTACAATGAGCAGTTCTTC,CASMSVGEPGQGVYNEQFF,.,TRBV27,TRBJ2-1,TRBD1